The clone carrying this TCR beta chain is medium-sized by share. What it binds is unknown. V lost 4 bases to trimming and J lost 5 bases, with 12 bases between them. CDR1 MNHGY and CDR2 SVAAGI come from the germline V gene. The CDR3 loop spans 14 amino acids. TCRdb's copy holds only in-frame clones and misses some; the assay was immunoSEQ multiplex PCR. The sample carries approximately 10,000 clones, 60% to 70% recorded once. This specimen belongs to a study of tumor-infiltrating lymphocytes in localized non-small cell lung cancer. Study-level information: Tumor tissue and non-adjacent uninvolved lung came from each patient. Study-level findings and limits: Available tissue quantity limited TCR sequencing to a patient subset. IM1 and IM2 tumors showed no difference in T-cell fraction. Compared with uninvolved lung, tumors showed higher T cell infiltration by TCRbeta sequencing.

Material: uninvolved lung tissue not adjacent to the tumor. This sequence originates from a human donor with non-small cell lung cancer. The chain combines TRBV6-9 with TRBJ2-1; D is undetermined. CDR3 region: CASSFALSHNEQFF. For the CDR3, the DNA is TGTGCCAGCAGTTTTGCTCTCTCTCACAATGAGCAGTTCTTC.